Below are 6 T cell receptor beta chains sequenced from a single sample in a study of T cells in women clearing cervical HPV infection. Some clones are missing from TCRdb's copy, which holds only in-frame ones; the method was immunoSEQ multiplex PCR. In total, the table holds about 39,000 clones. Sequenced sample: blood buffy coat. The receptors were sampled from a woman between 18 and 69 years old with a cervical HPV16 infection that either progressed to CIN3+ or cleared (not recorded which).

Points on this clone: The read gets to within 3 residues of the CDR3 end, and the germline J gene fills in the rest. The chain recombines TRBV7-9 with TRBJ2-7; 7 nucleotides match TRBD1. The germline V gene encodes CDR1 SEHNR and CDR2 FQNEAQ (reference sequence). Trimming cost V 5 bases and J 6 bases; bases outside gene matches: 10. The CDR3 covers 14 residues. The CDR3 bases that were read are TGTGCCAGCAGCCGACCTGACAGGGTGAGCGAG. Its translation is CASSRPDRVSE. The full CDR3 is CASSRPDRVSEQYF.

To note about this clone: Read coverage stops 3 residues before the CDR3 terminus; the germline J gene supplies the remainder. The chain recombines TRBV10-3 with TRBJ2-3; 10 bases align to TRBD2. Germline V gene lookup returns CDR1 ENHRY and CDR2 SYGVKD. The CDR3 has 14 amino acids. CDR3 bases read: TGTGCCATCAGTGGAAGCGGGAGGGAAGAGACG. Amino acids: CAISGSGREET. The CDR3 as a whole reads CAISGSGREETQYF.

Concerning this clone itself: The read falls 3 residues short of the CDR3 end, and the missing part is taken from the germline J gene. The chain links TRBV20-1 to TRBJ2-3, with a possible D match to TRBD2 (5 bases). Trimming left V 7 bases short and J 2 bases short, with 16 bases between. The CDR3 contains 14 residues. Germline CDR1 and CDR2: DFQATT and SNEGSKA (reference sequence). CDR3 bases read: TGCAGTGTTAGCCCCGTGACTACCACAGATACG. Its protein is CSVSPVTTTDT. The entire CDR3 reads CSVSPVTTTDTQYF.

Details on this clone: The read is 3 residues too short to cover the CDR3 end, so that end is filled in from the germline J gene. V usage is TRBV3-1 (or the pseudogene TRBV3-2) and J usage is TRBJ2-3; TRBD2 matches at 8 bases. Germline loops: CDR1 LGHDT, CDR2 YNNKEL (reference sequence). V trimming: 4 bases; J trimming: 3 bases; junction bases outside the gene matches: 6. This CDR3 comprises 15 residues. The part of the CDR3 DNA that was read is TGTGCCAGCAGCCCGATAGCGGGGATAACAGATACG. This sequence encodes CASSPIAGITDT. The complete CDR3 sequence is CASSPIAGITDTQYF.

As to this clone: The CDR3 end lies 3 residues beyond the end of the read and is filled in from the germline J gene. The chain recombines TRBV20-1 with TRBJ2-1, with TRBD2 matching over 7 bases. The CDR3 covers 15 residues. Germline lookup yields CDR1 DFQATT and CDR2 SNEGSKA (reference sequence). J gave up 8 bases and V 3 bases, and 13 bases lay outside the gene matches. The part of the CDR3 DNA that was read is TGCAGTGCTAGTACTACTGGGCTAGCGGACGATGAG. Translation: CSASTTGLADDE. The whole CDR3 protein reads CSASTTGLADDEQFF.

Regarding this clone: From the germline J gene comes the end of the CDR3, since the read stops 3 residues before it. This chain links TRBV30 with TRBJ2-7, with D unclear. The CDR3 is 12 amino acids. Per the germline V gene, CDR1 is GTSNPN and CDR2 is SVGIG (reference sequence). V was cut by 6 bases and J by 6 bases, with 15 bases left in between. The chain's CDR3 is CACRRGSSEQYF. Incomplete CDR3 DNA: TGTGCCTGCAGGCGAGGCTCGTCCGAG. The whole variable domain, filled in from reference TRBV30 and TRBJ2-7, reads SQTIHQWPATLVQPVGSPLSLECTVEGTSNPNLYWYRQAAGRGLQLLFYSVGIGQISSEVPQNLSASRPQDRQFILSSKKLLLSDSGFYLCACRRGSSEQYFGPGTRLTVT.